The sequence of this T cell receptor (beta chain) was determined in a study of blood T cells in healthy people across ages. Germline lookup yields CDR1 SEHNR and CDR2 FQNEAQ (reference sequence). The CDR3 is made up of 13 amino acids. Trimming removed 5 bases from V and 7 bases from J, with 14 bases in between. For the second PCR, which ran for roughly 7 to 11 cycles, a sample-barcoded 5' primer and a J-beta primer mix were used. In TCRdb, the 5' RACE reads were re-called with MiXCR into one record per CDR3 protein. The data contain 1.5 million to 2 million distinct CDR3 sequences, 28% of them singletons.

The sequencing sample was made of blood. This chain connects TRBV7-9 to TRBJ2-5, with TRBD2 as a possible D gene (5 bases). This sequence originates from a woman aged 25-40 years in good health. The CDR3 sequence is CASSPLGSVTQYF. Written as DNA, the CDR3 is TGTGCCAGCAGCCCACTAGGATCGGTGACCCAGTACTTC.